One sample yielded the 2 T cell receptor beta chains listed below, sequenced in a study of T cells in Graves' hyperthyroidism and ophthalmopathy. Amplification of TCR beta CDR3 regions was performed using RNA transcripts as template. Researchers ran a first-round RT-PCR on the TCR CDR3 using the HTBI primer set. TCRdb recomputed calls from the multiplex PCR reads with MiXCR, one row per CDR3 protein. The data contain roughly 750,000 distinct CDR3 sequences, roughly 15% of them seen just once; the ten biggest clones take up roughly 8%. The sequenced sample consisted of blood. These receptors were collected from a man aged 18-30 years with Graves' hyperthyroidism.

The chain carries TRBV2 and TRBJ2-1, with TRBD2 matching over 7 bases. The CDR3 runs to 20 residues. V was clipped by 2 bases and J by 0 bases; unmatched bases: 16. CDR1 is SNHLY and CDR2 is FYNNEI in the germline V gene. CDR3 coding DNA: TGTGCCAGCAGTGAATCGTTTAGGCGTGGGGACTACCGCTCCTACAATGAGCAGTTCTTC. Translated: CASSESFRRGDYRSYNEQFF. Full variable domain (remainder filled in from reference TRBV2 and TRBJ2-1): EPEVTQTPSHQVTQMGQEVILRCVPISNHLYFYWYRQILGQKVEFLVSFYNNEISEKSEIFDDQFSVERPDGSNFTLKIRSTKLEDSAMYFCASSESFRRGDYRSYNEQFFGPGTRLTVL.

This clonotype was observed many times. V gene TRBV20-1 combines with J gene TRBJ2-7, with D perhaps matching TRBD1 or TRBD2 (6 bases each). The ends were cut back, 0 bases at V and 0 bases at J, with 12 bases in the middle. Germline lookup yields CDR1 DFQATT and CDR2 SNEGSKA (reference sequence). The CDR3 covers 15 residues. This chain's CDR3 is CSARDKGGNSYEQYF. DNA for the CDR3: TGCAGTGCTAGAGATAAGGGGGGTAACTCCTACGAGCAGTACTTC.